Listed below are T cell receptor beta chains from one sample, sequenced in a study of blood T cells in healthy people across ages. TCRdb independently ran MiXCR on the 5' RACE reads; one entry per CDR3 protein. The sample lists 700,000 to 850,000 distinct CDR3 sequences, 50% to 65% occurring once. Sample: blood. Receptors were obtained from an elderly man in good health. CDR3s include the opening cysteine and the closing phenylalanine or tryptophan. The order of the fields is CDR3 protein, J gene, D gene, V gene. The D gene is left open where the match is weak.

CDR3 protein: CASSYKAGGSTYEQYF; J gene: TRBJ2-7; D gene: TRBD2; V gene: TRBV6-6
CDR3 protein: CASSSELAGVRYAYF; J gene: TRBJ2-3; D gene: TRBD2; V gene: TRBV5-1
CDR3 protein: CSVAGTFNYEQYF; J gene: TRBJ2-7; D gene: -; V gene: TRBV29-1
CDR3 protein: CASSANYGYTF; J gene: TRBJ1-2; D gene: -; V gene: TRBV25-1
CDR3 protein: CASRTREELAGAYTDTQYF; J gene: TRBJ2-3; D gene: TRBD2; V gene: TRBV2
CDR3 protein: CASSLAWREKGAETQYF; J gene: TRBJ2-5; D gene: -; V gene: TRBV12-3/TRBV12-4
CDR3 protein: CASGPPPDGNTQYF; J gene: TRBJ2-3; D gene: -; V gene: TRBV12-5
CDR3 protein: CASSGQGQDTEAFF; J gene: TRBJ1-1; D gene: -; V gene: TRBV5-1
CDR3 protein: CASSPLSRGGYGYTF; J gene: TRBJ1-2; D gene: -; V gene: TRBV3-1
CDR3 protein: CASSGTGTGTYGYTF; J gene: TRBJ1-2; D gene: TRBD1; V gene: TRBV6-5
CDR3 protein: CSVGNGEQYF; J gene: TRBJ2-7; D gene: -; V gene: TRBV29-1
CDR3 protein: CASSRVRPGRNEQFF; J gene: TRBJ2-1; D gene: -; V gene: TRBV5-1
CDR3 protein: CASGTGGAGYGANVLTF; J gene: TRBJ2-6; D gene: TRBD1; V gene: TRBV2
CDR3 protein: CASSFPGQGTQYF; J gene: TRBJ2-7; D gene: TRBD1; V gene: TRBV27
CDR3 protein: CASSEPVRDTQYF; J gene: TRBJ2-3; D gene: -; V gene: TRBV9
CDR3 protein: CSAGTGVLTEAFF; J gene: TRBJ1-1; D gene: TRBD1; V gene: TRBV20-1
CDR3 protein: CASSLAGAQHEQYF; J gene: -; D gene: -; V gene: TRBV5-1
CDR3 protein: CSGGRRSWETQYF; J gene: TRBJ2-5; D gene: TRBD2; V gene: TRBV29-1
CDR3 protein: CASSEPFPQGRETQYF; J gene: -; D gene: -; V gene: TRBV6-1
CDR3 protein: CASSFRGRAAGELFF; J gene: TRBJ2-2; D gene: TRBD2; V gene: TRBV12-3/TRBV12-4
CDR3 protein: CASSQAAGAYGYTF; J gene: TRBJ1-2; D gene: -; V gene: TRBV3-1
CDR3 protein: CASSVWLAGGPVAYNEQFF; J gene: TRBJ2-1; D gene: TRBD2; V gene: TRBV9
CDR3 protein: CSARDVGNHEQYF; J gene: -; D gene: -; V gene: TRBV20-1
CDR3 protein: CASSKGPYSNQPQHF; J gene: TRBJ1-5; D gene: -; V gene: TRBV5-1
CDR3 protein: CASIVPYEQYF; J gene: TRBJ2-7; D gene: -; V gene: TRBV2